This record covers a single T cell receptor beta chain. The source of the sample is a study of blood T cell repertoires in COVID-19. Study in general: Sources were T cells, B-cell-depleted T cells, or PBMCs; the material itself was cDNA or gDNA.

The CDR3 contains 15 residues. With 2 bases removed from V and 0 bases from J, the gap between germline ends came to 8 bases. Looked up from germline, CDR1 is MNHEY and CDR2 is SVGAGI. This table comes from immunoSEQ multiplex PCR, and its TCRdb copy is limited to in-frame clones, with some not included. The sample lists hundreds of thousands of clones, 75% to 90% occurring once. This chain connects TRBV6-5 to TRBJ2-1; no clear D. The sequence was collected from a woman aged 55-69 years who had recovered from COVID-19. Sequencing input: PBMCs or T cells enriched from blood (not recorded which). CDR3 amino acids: CASSYGPLSYNEQFF. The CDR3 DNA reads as TGTGCCAGCAGTTACGGGCCACTCTCCTACAATGAGCAGTTCTTC.